This T cell receptor beta chain was profiled in a study of T-cell memory formation after mild COVID-19. This clonotype was found a few times. Germline assignment: CDR1 SGHVS and CDR2 FNYEAQ. CDR3 length equals 15 residues. The ends lost 5 bases at V and 5 bases at J; junction bases unmatched: 6. TCRdb redid the calling of the 5' RACE reads with MiXCR, one entry per CDR3 protein. The repertoire holds 300,000 to 400,000 distinct CDR3 sequences, with 10% to 15% as singletons. The source is a man between 18 and 35 years old who had mild COVID-19 (a few samples of this study predate the infection). Cell type and time point are not known. The sequenced sample was PBMCs or a T cell subset sorted from them (not recorded which). The rearrangement links TRBV7-6 to TRBJ2-2; 9 nucleotides line up with TRBD1. Here the CDR3 reads CASSGTGGWTGELFF. The CDR3, as DNA: TGTGCCAGCAGCGGCACAGGGGGCTGGACCGGGGAGCTGTTTTTT.